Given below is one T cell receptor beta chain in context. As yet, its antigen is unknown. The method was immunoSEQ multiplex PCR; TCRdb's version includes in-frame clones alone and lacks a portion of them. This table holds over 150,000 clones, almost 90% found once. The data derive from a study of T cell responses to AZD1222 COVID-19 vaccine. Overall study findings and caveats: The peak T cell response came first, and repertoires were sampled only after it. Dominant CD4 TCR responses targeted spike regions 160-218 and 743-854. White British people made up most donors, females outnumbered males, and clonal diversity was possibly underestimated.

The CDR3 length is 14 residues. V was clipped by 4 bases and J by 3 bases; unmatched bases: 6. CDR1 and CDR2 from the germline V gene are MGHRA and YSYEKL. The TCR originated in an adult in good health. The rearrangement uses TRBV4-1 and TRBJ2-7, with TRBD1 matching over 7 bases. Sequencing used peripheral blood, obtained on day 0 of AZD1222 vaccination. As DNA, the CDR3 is TGCGCCAGCAGCCTCCAGGGGGATGGCTACGAGCAGTACTTC. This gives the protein CASSLQGDGYEQYF.